These 11 T cell receptor beta chains were sequenced from one sample in a study of control samples from healthy donors and cancer patients (dated by TCRdb to the early 2020s). The library was obtained by the immunoSEQ multiplex PCR assay. Here the immuneACCESS table is served through TCRdb, limited to in-frame sequences with V and J called. Missing clones are a known gap in these copies; in checked studies unresolved V genes cover under half, and the rest lacks a known reason. The sample data list roughly 180,000 clones, and approximately 94% of these were observed just once. The top ten hold about 1.5% of the sample. The sequenced sample was blood. The receptors here all came from a woman aged 18 to 35 in good health.

The chain carries TRBV2 and TRBJ1-6; D unresolved. V shed 1 base and J shed 0 bases, with 4 bases lying between them. CDR1 SNHLY and CDR2 FYNNEI come from the germline V gene. CDR3 length: 15 residues. The CDR3 DNA sequence: TGTGCCAGCAGTGAAGAGAGCTCCTATAATTCACCCCTCCACTTT. Amino acids: CASSEESSYNSPLHF.

Only a few counts were recorded for this clone. V is TRBV5-1 and J is TRBJ2-2; D is uncertain. The V end was cut by 6 bases, the J end by 6 bases, with 18 bases between. Per germline, CDR1 SGHRS and CDR2 YFSETQ. This CDR3 has 15 amino acids. The CDR3 DNA is TGCGCCAGCAATAAGATTACAGATGGGGCCGGGGAGCTGTTTTTT. This translates into CASNKITDGAGELFF.

The chain couples TRBV2 to TRBJ2-1, with TRBD2 matching over 12 bases. The CDR3 is 15 amino acids. The germline V gene has CDR1 SNHLY and CDR2 FYNNEI. Trimming removed 7 bases from V and 5 bases from J; junction bases left unmatched: 6. CDR3 coding DNA: TGTGCCAGCATGCTAGCGGGAGGGGGCCACAATGAGCAGTTCTTC. Protein: CASMLAGGGHNEQFF.

This chain connects TRBV19 to TRBJ1-2; possible D gene TRBD1, 6 bases. This CDR3 is 14 amino acids long. With 5 bases removed from V and 3 bases from J, the gap between germline ends came to 13 bases. Germline V gives CDR1 LNHDA, CDR2 SQIVND (reference sequence). The CDR3 DNA is TGTGCCAGTAGTGAAACAGGGAGGTACTATGGCTACACCTTC. It specifies CASSETGRYYGYTF. Full variable domain (missing parts from reference TRBV19 and TRBJ1-2): DGGITQSPKYLFRKEGQNVTLSCEQNLNHDAMYWYRQDPGQGLRLIYYSQIVNDFQKGDIAEGYSVSREKKESFPLTVTSAQKNPTAFYLCASSETGRYYGYTFGSGTRLTVV.

V is TRBV6-2 or TRBV6-3 and J is TRBJ1-5, with D uncertain. Trimming removed 4 bases from V and 4 bases from J, with 8 bases in between. In germline, CDR1 is MNHEY, CDR2 SVGEGT. CDR3 length equals 13 residues. The CDR3, as DNA: TGTGCCAGCAGTTTTCACCTAAATCAGCCCCAGCATTTT. Its translation is CASSFHLNQPQHF.

The rearrangement links TRBV5-1 to TRBJ2-3; D may be TRBD1 (6 bases). Germline V gene lookup returns CDR1 SGHRS and CDR2 YFSETQ. V lost 3 bases to trimming and J lost 12 bases, with 14 bases between them. The CDR3 covers 12 residues. The CDR3 loop reads CASSSDRSPQYF. Here the CDR3 DNA reads TGCGCCAGCAGCTCTGACAGGAGCCCCCAGTATTTT.

The chain links TRBV3-1 (or the pseudogene TRBV3-2) to TRBJ1-1; 7 bases agree with TRBD1. This CDR3 spans 14 amino acids. Germline CDR1 LGHDT, CDR2 YNNKEL (reference sequence). V gave up 4 bases and J gave up 10 bases; unmatched junction bases: 12. The DNA of the CDR3 is TGTGCCAGCAGCCGAGACAGGGTTGGAGGAGGAGCTTTCTTT. It specifies CASSRDRVGGGAFF.

The table lists this clone with a count of one. V usage is TRBV20-1 and J usage is TRBJ2-1; 9 bases align to TRBD2. Trimming took 3 bases from V and 3 from J; bases not matched to a gene: 12. Germline CDR1 DFQATT, CDR2 SNEGSKA (reference sequence). The CDR3 totals 17 residues. CDR3 DNA sequence: TGCAGTGCTAGTGCCCTAGCTAGCGGGGCACTCTACAATGAGCAGTTCTTC. This sequence encodes CSASALASGALYNEQFF.

This sequence joins TRBV4-1 and TRBJ2-7; weak D call: TRBD2 (7 bases). The CDR3 length is 17 residues. CDR1 MGHRA and CDR2 YSYEKL come from the germline V gene. Trimming pared 3 bases from V and 3 bases from J, leaving 21 bases between. As DNA, the CDR3 is TGCGCCAGCAGCCACCTCTCGGGGGGCGGGGGATTCTACGAGCAGTACTTC. It encodes CASSHLSGGGGFYEQYF.

The gene calls are TRBV6-5 and TRBJ1-2; no clear D gene. This CDR3 has 13 amino acids. Trimming took off 6 bases at V and 7 bases at J, with 15 bases between the two ends. The germline gives CDR1 MNHEY, CDR2 SVGAGI. CDR3 DNA sequence: TGTGCCAGCAGCCGGACGGTCGGGAGTGGCTACACCTTC. It translates to CASSRTVGSGYTF.

The V gene is TRBV18, the J gene TRBJ2-1, with D maybe TRBD2 (7 bases). The V end was cut by 3 bases, the J end by 7 bases, with 13 bases between. CDR1 KGHSH and CDR2 LQKENI come from the germline V gene. The CDR3 runs to 14 residues. The chain's CDR3 is CASSPRGAGNEQFF. CDR3 bases: TGTGCCAGCTCACCTCGGGGGGCAGGTAATGAGCAGTTCTTC.